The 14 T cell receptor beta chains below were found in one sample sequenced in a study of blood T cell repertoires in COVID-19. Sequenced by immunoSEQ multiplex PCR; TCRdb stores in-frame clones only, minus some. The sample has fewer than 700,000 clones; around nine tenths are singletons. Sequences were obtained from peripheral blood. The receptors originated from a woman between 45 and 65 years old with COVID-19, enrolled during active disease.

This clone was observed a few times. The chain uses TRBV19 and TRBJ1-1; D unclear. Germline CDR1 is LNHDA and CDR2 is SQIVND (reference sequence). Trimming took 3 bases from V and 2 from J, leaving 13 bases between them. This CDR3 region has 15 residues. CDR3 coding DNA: TGTGCCAGTAGTATCGGAAGGGAGTTTAACACTGAAGCTTTCTTT. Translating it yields CASSIGREFNTEAFF. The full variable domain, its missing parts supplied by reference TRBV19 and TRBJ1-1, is DGGITQSPKYLFRKEGQNVTLSCEQNLNHDAMYWYRQDPGQGLRLIYYSQIVNDFQKGDIAEGYSVSREKKESFPLTVTSAQKNPTAFYLCASSIGREFNTEAFFGQGTRLTVV.

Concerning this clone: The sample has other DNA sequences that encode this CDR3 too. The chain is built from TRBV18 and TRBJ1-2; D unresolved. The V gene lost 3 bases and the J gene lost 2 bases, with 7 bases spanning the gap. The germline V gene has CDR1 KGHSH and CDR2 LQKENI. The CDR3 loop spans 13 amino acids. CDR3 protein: CASSPTENYGYTF. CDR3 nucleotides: TGTGCCAGCTCACCGACGGAGAACTATGGCTACACCTTC.

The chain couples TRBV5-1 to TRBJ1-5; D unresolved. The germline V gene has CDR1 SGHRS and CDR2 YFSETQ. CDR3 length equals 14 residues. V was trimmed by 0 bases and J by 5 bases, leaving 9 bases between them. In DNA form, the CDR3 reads TGCGCCAGCAGCTTGGCCCCAGCGGATCAGCCCCAGCATTTT. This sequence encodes CASSLAPADQPQHF.

This CDR3 reads CAWSFGGVTEAFF. The CDR3 coding sequence is TGTGCCTGGAGCTTCGGGGGGGTCACTGAAGCTTTCTTT. J is TRBJ1-1 and V is TRBV30; D might be TRBD1 (5 bases). The germline CDR1 and CDR2 sequences are GTSNPN and SVGIG (reference sequence). The CDR3 length is 13 residues. The germline V and J ends were trimmed by 3 bases and 4 bases, with 12 bases remaining between them.

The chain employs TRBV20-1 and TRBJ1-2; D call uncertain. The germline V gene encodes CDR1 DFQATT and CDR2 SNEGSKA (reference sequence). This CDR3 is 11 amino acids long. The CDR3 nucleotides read TGCAGCGGTCGGGGTTTGGGTGGCTACACCTTC. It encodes CSGRGLGGYTF.

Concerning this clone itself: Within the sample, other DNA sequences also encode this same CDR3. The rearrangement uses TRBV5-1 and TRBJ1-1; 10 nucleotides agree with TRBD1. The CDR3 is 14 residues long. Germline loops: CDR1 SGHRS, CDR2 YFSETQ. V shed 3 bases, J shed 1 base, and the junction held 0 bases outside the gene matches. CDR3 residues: CASSWDRGNTEAFF. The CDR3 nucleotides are TGCGCCAGCAGCTGGGACAGGGGGAACACTGAAGCTTTCTTT.

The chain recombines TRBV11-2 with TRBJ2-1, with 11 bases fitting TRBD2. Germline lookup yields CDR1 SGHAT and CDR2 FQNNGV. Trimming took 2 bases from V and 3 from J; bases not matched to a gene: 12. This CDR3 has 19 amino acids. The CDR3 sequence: CASSLRSQLGLAGYNEQFF. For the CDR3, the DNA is TGTGCCAGCAGCTTACGGTCCCAGTTAGGACTAGCGGGCTACAATGAGCAGTTCTTC.

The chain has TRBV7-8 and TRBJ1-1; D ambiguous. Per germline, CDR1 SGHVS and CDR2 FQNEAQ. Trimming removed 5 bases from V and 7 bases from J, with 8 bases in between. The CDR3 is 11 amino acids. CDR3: CASSEGGEAFF. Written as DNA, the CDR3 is TGTGCCAGCAGCGAGGGAGGTGAAGCTTTCTTT.

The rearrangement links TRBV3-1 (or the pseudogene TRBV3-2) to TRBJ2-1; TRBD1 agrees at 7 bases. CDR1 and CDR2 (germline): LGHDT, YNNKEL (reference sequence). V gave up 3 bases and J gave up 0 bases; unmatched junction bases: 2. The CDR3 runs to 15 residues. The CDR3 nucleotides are TGTGCCAGCAGCCACCGGGACAGCTCCTACAATGAGCAGTTCTTC. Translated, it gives CASSHRDSSYNEQFF.

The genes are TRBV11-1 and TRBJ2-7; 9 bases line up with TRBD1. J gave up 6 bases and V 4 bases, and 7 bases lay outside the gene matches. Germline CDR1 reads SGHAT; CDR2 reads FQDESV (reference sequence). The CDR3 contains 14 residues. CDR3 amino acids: CASSSGTGTSEQYF. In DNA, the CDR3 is TGTGCCAGCAGCTCCGGGACAGGGACCTCCGAGCAGTACTTC.

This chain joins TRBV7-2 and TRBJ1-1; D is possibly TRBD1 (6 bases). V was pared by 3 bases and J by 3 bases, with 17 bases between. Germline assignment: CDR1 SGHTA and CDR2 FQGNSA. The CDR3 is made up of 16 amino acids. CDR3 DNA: TGTGCCAGCAGCTTTTTGACAGGTCGAAGGGACACTGAAGCTTTCTTT. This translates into CASSFLTGRRDTEAFF.

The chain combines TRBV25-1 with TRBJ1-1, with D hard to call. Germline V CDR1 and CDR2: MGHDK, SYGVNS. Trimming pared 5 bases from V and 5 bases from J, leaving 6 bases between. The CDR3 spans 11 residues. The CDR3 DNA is TGTGCCAGCAGTCGGGGAACTGAAGCTTTCTTT. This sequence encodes CASSRGTEAFF.

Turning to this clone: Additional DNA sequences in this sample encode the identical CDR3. Here the CDR3 DNA reads TGCGCCAGCAGCTTGGTTCTGGCAGGGGCTTTCTACGAGCAGTACTTC. This encodes CASSLVLAGAFYEQYF. The rearrangement joins TRBV5-1 to TRBJ2-7, with D maybe TRBD1 (6 bases). Germline loops: CDR1 SGHRS, CDR2 YFSETQ. The CDR3 extends over 16 amino acids. The V and J ends lost 0 bases and 3 bases respectively, with 16 bases between them.

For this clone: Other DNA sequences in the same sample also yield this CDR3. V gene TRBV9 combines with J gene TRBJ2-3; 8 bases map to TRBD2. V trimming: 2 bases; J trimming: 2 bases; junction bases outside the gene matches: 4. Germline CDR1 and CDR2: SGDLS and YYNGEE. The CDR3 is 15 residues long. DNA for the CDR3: TGTGCCAGCAGCGTCGGGGGGGGACCCACAGATACGCAGTATTTT. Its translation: CASSVGGGPTDTQYF.